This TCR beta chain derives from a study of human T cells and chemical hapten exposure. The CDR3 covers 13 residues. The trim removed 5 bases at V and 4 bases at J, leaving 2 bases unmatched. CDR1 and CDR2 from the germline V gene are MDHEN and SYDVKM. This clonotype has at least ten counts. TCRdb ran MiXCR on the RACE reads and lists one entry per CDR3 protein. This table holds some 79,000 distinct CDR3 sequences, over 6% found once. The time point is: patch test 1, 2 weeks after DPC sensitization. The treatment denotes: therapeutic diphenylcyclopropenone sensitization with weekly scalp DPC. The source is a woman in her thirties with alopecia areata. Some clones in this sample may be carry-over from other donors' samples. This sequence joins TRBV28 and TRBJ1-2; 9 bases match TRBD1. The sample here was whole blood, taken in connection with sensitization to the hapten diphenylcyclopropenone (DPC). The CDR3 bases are TGTGCCAGCAGTGTGGGACAGGGCTATGGCTACACCTTC. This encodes CASSVGQGYGYTF.